The 21 T cell receptor beta chains below all came from one sample that was sequenced in a study of T cells after posttransplantation cyclophosphamide. Libraries were prepared by immunoSEQ multiplex PCR; TCRdb keeps only in-frame clonotypes and omits some of them. The record shows 30,000 to 45,000 clones for this sample, with no singletons present. Sequencing used PBMCs. These receptors were collected from a girl under 18 in good health, CMV-negative, and a related stem cell transplant donor.

This clone was counted a few times. The chain links TRBV6-1 to TRBJ2-5; 9 nucleotides line up with TRBD2. This CDR3 spans 14 amino acids. CDR1 is MNHNS, CDR2 SASEGT, per germline. V dropped 1 base and J dropped 4; count of bases not matched to a gene: 1. The chain's CDR3 is CASSEGGGAETQYF. The CDR3, as DNA: TGTGCCAGCAGTGAAGGCGGGGGGGCAGAGACCCAGTACTTC.

The chain couples TRBV28 to TRBJ2-6; TRBD1 might be the D (5 bases). CDR3 length: 15 amino acids. Trimming cost V 6 bases and J 4 bases, with 13 bases left between them. Per the germline V gene, CDR1 is MDHEN and CDR2 is SYDVKM. The CDR3 coding sequence is TGTGCCAGCAGGACCGCAGGGTGGGGGGCCAACGTCCTGACTTTC. This encodes CASRTAGWGANVLTF. Full variable domain (outside the CDR3, taken from reference TRBV28 and TRBJ2-6): DVKVTQSSRYLVKRTGEKVFLECVQDMDHENMFWYRQDPGLGLRLIYFSYDVKMKEKGDIPEGYSVSREKKERFSLILESASTNQTSMYLCASRTAGWGANVLTFGAGSRLTVL.

The table lists this clone with many counts. In DNA form, the CDR3 reads TGTGCCAGCAGCCCTCTAGTCGCCCTCCTGAACACTGAAGCTTTCTTT. Protein sequence: CASSPLVALLNTEAFF. The chain carries TRBV7-8 and TRBJ1-1; D is undetermined. V was cut by 5 bases and J by 0 bases, with 16 bases left in between. This CDR3 spans 16 amino acids. Germline lookup yields CDR1 SGHVS and CDR2 FQNEAQ.

This clone showed up many times. The rearrangement uses TRBV10-2 and TRBJ1-6, with 8 bases fitting TRBD1. After removal of 5 bases from V and 7 bases from J, the junction contained 7 bases not matched to a gene. This CDR3 spans 15 amino acids. CDR1 is WSHSY, CDR2 SAAADI, per germline. CDR3 coding DNA: TGCGCCAGCAGTCAGGGACAGGCTTCCAATTCACCCCTCCACTTT. This translates into CASSQGQASNSPLHF.

The chain has TRBV7-6 and TRBJ2-7; 7 bases map to TRBD1. Germline lookup yields CDR1 SGHVS and CDR2 FNYEAQ. Unmatched junction bases numbered 10, after V lost 5 bases and J lost 3 bases. This CDR3 has 15 amino acids. CDR3 coding DNA: TGTGCCAGCAGCCTCCTCGACAGGGCGGACTACGAGCAGTACTTC. Translation: CASSLLDRADYEQYF.

The genes are TRBV9 and TRBJ2-1; D may be TRBD1 or TRBD2 (9 bases each). This CDR3 is 21 amino acids long. Germline assignment: CDR1 SGDLS and CDR2 YYNGEE. Trimming cost V 0 bases and J 5 bases, with 30 bases left between them. For the CDR3, the DNA is TGTGCCAGCAGCGTAGGAGGAACAGGGGGCGCGAGCGGGAGGCCACACAATGAGCAGTTCTTC. Translation: CASSVGGTGGASGRPHNEQFF.

This clone turned up a few times. The gene calls are TRBV6-6 and TRBJ1-1; maybe TRBD1 (5 bases). Trimming removed 6 bases at V and 1 base at J, with 12 bases between. The CDR3 totals 14 residues. Germline values: CDR1 MNHNY, CDR2 SVGAGI (reference sequence). In nucleotides, the CDR3 is TGTGCCAGCAGCACAGGAATATCGAACACTGAAGCTTTCTTT. Protein sequence: CASSTGISNTEAFF.

This clone was counted a few times. V is TRBV2 and J is TRBJ2-5; 11 nucleotides align to TRBD2. In germline, CDR1 is SNHLY, CDR2 FYNNEI. V lost 0 bases, J lost 1 base, and 4 bases stayed unmatched. The CDR3 length is 17 residues. Here the CDR3 reads CASSEALSGGAQETQYF. CDR3 coding DNA: TGTGCCAGCAGTGAAGCGCTTAGCGGGGGGGCCCAAGAGACCCAGTACTTC. Filled out from reference TRBV2 and TRBJ2-5, the complete variable domain reads EPEVTQTPSHQVTQMGQEVILRCVPISNHLYFYWYRQILGQKVEFLVSFYNNEISEKSEIFDDQFSVERPDGSNFTLKIRSTKLEDSAMYFCASSEALSGGAQETQYFGPGTRLLVL.

The J gene is TRBJ2-3, the V gene TRBV30, with 7 nucleotides matching TRBD1. The germline gives CDR1 GTSNPN, CDR2 SVGIG (reference sequence). This CDR3 has 17 amino acids. With 0 bases clipped from V and 0 bases from J, the junction kept 9 bases outside the gene matches. This CDR3 reads CAWSVGETGLSTDTQYF. The CDR3 nucleotides read TGTGCCTGGAGTGTAGGGGAGACAGGGTTAAGCACAGATACGCAGTATTTT.

This clone turned up a few times. The chain uses TRBV6-5 and TRBJ2-5; TRBD1 agrees at 7 bases. The DNA end favors TRBJ2-7, so the J call may be wrong. CDR3 length equals 12 residues. The germline V gene has CDR1 MNHEY and CDR2 SVGAGI. The CDR3 region is CASSQTGSEQYF. For the CDR3, the DNA is TGTGCCAGCAGTCAGACAGGGTCCGAGCAGTACTTC.

V gene TRBV7-2 combines with J gene TRBJ2-5, with 8 bases lining up with TRBD2. The end of the DNA fits TRBJ2-7 better, so the J call may be wrong. This CDR3 has 15 amino acids. The germline CDR1 and CDR2 sequences are SGHTA and FQGNSA. CDR3 sequence (DNA): TGTGCCAGCAGCTTAGAGCTAGCGGGTCACTACGAGCAGTACTTC. Its translation is CASSLELAGHYEQYF.

This clone has ten or more counts. The chain joins TRBV11-3 to TRBJ2-1; a possible D gene is TRBD2 (6 bases). Germline CDR1 is SGHNT and CDR2 is YENEEA. Deletions cut 4 bases from V and 5 bases from J, with 12 bases between. The CDR3 contains 14 residues. CDR3 in amino acids: CASSSSGLDNEQFF. In DNA, the CDR3 is TGTGCCAGCAGCTCCAGCGGGCTGGACAATGAGCAGTTCTTC.

Only a few counts were recorded for this clone. The chain carries TRBV4-1 and TRBJ1-2, with D possibly TRBD1 on 5 matching bases. The CDR3 is made up of 15 amino acids. The V end lost 5 bases, the J end lost 4 bases, and 17 bases lay between the germline ends. Germline assignment: CDR1 MGHRA and CDR2 YSYEKL. In DNA form, the CDR3 reads TGCGCCAGCAGCTCCCCAAGGAGGGGCGCCTATGGCTACACCTTC. Translated, it gives CASSSPRRGAYGYTF.

This clone appeared many times. This chain links TRBV5-8 with TRBJ1-2; 11 bases line up with TRBD1. From germline, CDR1 is SGHTS and CDR2 YDEGEE. This CDR3 region has 16 residues. V trimming: 1 base; J trimming: 4 bases; junction bases outside the gene matches: 6. The DNA for the CDR3 is TGTGCCAGCAGCTTGAGCGGGACAGGGGGGACCTATGGCTACACCTTC. Translated, it gives CASSLSGTGGTYGYTF.

The sample holds a few counts of this clone. The chain has TRBV29-1 and TRBJ2-7, with TRBD1 as a possible D gene (5 bases). The germline V gene has CDR1 SQVTM and CDR2 ANQGSEA. V was cut by 4 bases and J by 1 base, with 8 bases left in between. This CDR3 contains 12 residues. DNA of the CDR3: TGCAGCGTTGCTACAGGATCCTACGAGCAGTACTTC. Residues: CSVATGSYEQYF.

This clone was observed at least ten times. This chain joins TRBV7-3 and TRBJ2-1; 8 bases align to TRBD2. Unmatched junction bases numbered 15, after V lost 1 base and J lost 7 bases. The CDR3 sequence is 18 residues long. Germline V lookup: CDR1 SGHTA, CDR2 FQGTGA. CDR3 in amino acids: CASSLRTASREDRNEQFF. CDR3 bases: TGTGCCAGCAGCTTAAGGACCGCTTCGCGGGAGGATCGGAATGAGCAGTTCTTC.

The gene calls are TRBV28 and TRBJ2-7; 9 bases fit TRBD2. This CDR3 is 19 amino acids long. Germline trimming cut 3 bases from V and 2 bases from J; bases unmatched to any gene: 17. Germline CDR1 is MDHEN and CDR2 is SYDVKM. CDR3 residues: CASSLPRGVSGGITYEQYF. DNA of the CDR3: TGTGCCAGCAGTTTGCCGAGGGGGGTGAGCGGGGGGATAACCTACGAGCAGTACTTC.

Many counts were recorded for this clone. The chain joins TRBV6-5 to TRBJ2-7, with D possibly TRBD2 on 7 matching bases. Trimming removed 6 bases from V and 7 bases from J, with 19 bases in between. Germline V gene data show CDR1 as MNHEY and CDR2 as SVGAGI. The CDR3 runs to 14 residues. For the CDR3, the DNA is TGTGCCAGCAGAGGAAGGGGGGGGGCGGAAGAGCAGTACTTC. It translates to CASRGRGGAEEQYF.

This clone was counted at least ten times. The chain carries TRBV18 and TRBJ2-2, with 7 bases that match TRBD2. The CDR3 contains 15 residues. Germline CDR1 is KGHSH and CDR2 is LQKENI. The V gene end was trimmed by 2 bases and the J gene end by 7 bases; junction bases not matched to a gene: 7. CDR3 in amino acids: CASSPETSPVGELFF. The CDR3 DNA reads TGTGCCAGCTCACCAGAGACTAGCCCTGTCGGGGAGCTGTTTTTT.

In this sample, this clone turned up many times. The chain combines TRBV2 with TRBJ2-2; D may be TRBD1 (6 bases). This CDR3 contains 15 residues. Germline V gene lookup returns CDR1 SNHLY and CDR2 FYNNEI. Trimming removed 6 bases at V and 3 bases at J, with 14 bases between. CDR3: CASRLTGLDTGELFF. The DNA of the CDR3 is TGTGCCAGCAGATTGACAGGTCTGGACACCGGGGAGCTGTTTTTT.

This clone occurred a few times. One end of the junction does not line up with germline, which may come from a read error. The gene calls are TRBV19 and TRBJ2-1; 7 nucleotides match TRBD2. Germline V gives CDR1 LNHDA, CDR2 SQIVND (reference sequence). This CDR3 spans 14 amino acids. DNA for the CDR3: TGTGCCAGTTCTGGGGGGGGGAGCTACGATGAGCAGTTCTTC. It encodes CASSGGGSYDEQFF.